The clone carrying this T cell receptor (beta chain) showed up just a few times. Its antigen is still unknown. Only healthy Caucasians were included as donors. The data originate from a study of identical twins. Per the germline V gene, CDR1 is SGHAT and CDR2 is FQNNGV. The ends were cut back, 8 bases at V and 2 bases at J, with 17 bases in the middle. CDR3 length: 15 residues. TCRdb reprocessed the 5' RACE reads via MiXCR and lists one record per CDR3 protein. The sample lists hundreds of thousands of distinct CDR3 sequences, less than 9% seen once, with over 2% in the top ten. General study results and limits: The degree of excess twin sharing was weaker in beta out-of-frame sequences.

The same data also contributed to another study, on yellow fever vaccine responses in identical twins.

Source material: memory (CD45RO+) T cells sorted from blood. The chain employs TRBV11-2 and TRBJ2-3, with D perhaps given as TRBD1 or TRBD2 (6 bases each). This clonotype was obtained from a woman in her late teens or twenties in good health. Written as DNA, the CDR3 is TGTGCCAGCCGCCCGGCCGGGGGCCTCACAGATACGCAGTATTTT. This encodes CASRPAGGLTDTQYF.